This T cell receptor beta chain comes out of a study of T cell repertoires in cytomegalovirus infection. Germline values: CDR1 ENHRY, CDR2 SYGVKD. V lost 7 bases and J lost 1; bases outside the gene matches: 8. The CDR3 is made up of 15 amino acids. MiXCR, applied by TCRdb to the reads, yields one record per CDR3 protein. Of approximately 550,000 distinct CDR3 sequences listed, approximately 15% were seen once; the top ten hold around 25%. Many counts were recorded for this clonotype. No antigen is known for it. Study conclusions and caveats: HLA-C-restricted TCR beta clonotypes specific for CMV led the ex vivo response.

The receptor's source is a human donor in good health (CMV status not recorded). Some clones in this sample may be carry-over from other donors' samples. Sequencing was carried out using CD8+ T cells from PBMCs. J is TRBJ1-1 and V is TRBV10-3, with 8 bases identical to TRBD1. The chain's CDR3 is CAITRTGTGNTEAFF. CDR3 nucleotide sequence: TGTGCCATCACTAGGACAGGGACCGGGAACACTGAAGCTTTCTTT.